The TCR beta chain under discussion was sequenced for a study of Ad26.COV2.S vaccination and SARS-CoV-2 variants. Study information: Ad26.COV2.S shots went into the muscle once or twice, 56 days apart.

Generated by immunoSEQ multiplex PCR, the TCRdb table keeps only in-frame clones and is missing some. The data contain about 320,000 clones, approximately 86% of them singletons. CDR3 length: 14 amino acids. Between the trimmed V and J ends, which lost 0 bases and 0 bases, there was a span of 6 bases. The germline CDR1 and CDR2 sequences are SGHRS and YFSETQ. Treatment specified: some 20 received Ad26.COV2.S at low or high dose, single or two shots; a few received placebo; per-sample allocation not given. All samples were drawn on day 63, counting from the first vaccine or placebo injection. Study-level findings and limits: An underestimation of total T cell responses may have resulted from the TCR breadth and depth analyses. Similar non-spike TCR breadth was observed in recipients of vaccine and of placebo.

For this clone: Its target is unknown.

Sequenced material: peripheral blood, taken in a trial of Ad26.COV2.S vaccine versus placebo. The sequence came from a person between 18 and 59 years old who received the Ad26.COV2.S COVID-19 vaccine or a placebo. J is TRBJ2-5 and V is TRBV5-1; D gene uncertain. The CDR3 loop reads CASSLAPDQETQYF. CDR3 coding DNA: TGCGCCAGCAGCTTGGCCCCGGACCAAGAGACCCAGTACTTC.